The rows below give T cell receptor beta chains drawn from one sample of a study of shared clonotypes between healthy human individuals. Measured with immunoSEQ multiplex PCR; TCRdb has only the in-frame clones, and not every one. The table lists around 2,000,000 clones, approximately 94% of them singletons. Input material: naive CD8+ T cells sorted from blood. Receptor source: a man aged 18 to 30 in good health. CDR3s include the opening cysteine and the closing phenylalanine or tryptophan. The D gene is left open where the match is weak. The listing skips clone size in some rows; elsewhere it reads once, few, many or a size class.

d_call clone_size j_call v_call cdr3_nt cdr3_aa
- - TRBJ2-1 TRBV5-1 TGCGCCAGCAGCTTGGAGGGCAATGAGCAGTTCTTC CASSLEGNEQFF
- - TRBJ1-5 TRBV2 TGTGCCAGCAGTGAGGGCTGGGGGAACAATCAGCCCCAGCATTTT CASSEGWGNNQPQHF
- - TRBJ1-6 TRBV30 TGTGCCTGGAGCCAACAGGGTTCGGTACCCCTCCACTTT CAWSQQGSVPLHF
TRBD2 - TRBJ2-7 TRBV5-4 TGTGCCAGCAGCTCGAGGACTAGCGTGTCCTACGAGCAGTACTTC CASSSRTSVSYEQYF
TRBD1 once TRBJ2-1 TRBV7-9 TGTGCCAGCAGCTACGAGCTAGGACAGGAGAATGAGCAGTTCTTC CASSYELGQENEQFF
TRBD1 - TRBJ1-2 TRBV7-9 TGTGCCAGCAGCTCAAACCCCGGGACAGGGGTCCTAGGGGGCTATGGCTACACCTTC CASSSNPGTGVLGGYGYTF
- - TRBJ2-7 TRBV11-2 TGTGCCAGCAGAAACCCGGGTTCGACCTACGAGCAGTACTTC CASRNPGSTYEQYF
- - TRBJ2-3 TRBV4-3 TGCGCCAGCAGCCAAGATCTGTTGGGTGGGCCCTCTCTAACAGATACGCAGTATTTT CASSQDLLGGPSLTDTQYF
TRBD1 - TRBJ1-2 TRBV19 TGTGCCAGTAGGGGTCCGACAGGGCGGGACTATGGCTACACCTTC CASRGPTGRDYGYTF
- - TRBJ2-3 TRBV9 TGTGCCAGCAGCTCACCGCGGTCCACAGATACGCAGTATTTT CASSSPRSTDTQYF
- - TRBJ2-7 TRBV6-1 TGTGCCAGCAGTGAGCCAGGGTATAGTCACGAGCAGTACTTC CASSEPGYSHEQYF
TRBD2 - TRBJ2-5 TRBV7-8 TGTGCCAGCAGCTTACCCGAGACTAGCGGGGATCAAGAGACCCAGTACTTC CASSLPETSGDQETQYF
- - TRBJ1-6 TRBV5-6 TGTGCCAGCAGCTTGGCCATTGCGGAGAGCTATAATTCACCCCTCCACTTT CASSLAIAESYNSPLHF
- once TRBJ1-2 TRBV9 TGTGCCAGCAGCGTAGCCGCCGGATATGACAGCAACTATGGCTACACCTTC CASSVAAGYDSNYGYTF
TRBD1 - TRBJ1-2 TRBV13 TGTGCCAGCAGCCCACGGACAGGCAACTATGGCTACACCTTC CASSPRTGNYGYTF
- - TRBJ2-7 TRBV9 TGTGCCAGCAGCCCCTACGACAGCCCTTACGAGCAGTACTTC CASSPYDSPYEQYF
TRBD2 once TRBJ2-1 TRBV5-6 TGTGCCAGCAGCTTGGAGATCGGTAGCGGGGGGTTCTCCTACAATGAGCAGTTCTTC CASSLEIGSGGFSYNEQFF
- - TRBJ1-2 TRBV5-5 TGTGCCAGCAGCTTGGTTCGGGGGGCGGAAGGCTACACCTTC CASSLVRGAEGYTF
- - TRBJ2-3 TRBV5-6 TGTGCCAGCAGTCCGTATCCAAGCACAGATACGCAGTATTTT CASSPYPSTDTQYF